The text below deals with one T cell receptor (beta chain). Antigen specificity is unknown. Stated time point: new active TB diagnosis, blood taken before or within 7 days of starting treatment. The data were produced by immunoSEQ multiplex PCR, yet TCRdb's version contains in-frame clones alone and is incomplete. The profile shows about 30,000 clones, 92% of them singletons. These data are taken from a study of T cells in tuberculosis. V shed 10 bases, J shed 5 bases, and the junction held 8 bases outside the gene matches. CDR1 is SNHLY, CDR2 FYNNEI, per germline. The CDR3 extends over 15 amino acids. Study observations and caveats: Active tuberculosis alpha repertoires lay closer to GMM-specific TCRs than controls'. Shorter CDR3-alpha in active tuberculosis partly drove smaller distances.

This chain uses TRBV2 with TRBJ2-1; TRBD2 aligns across 13 bases. The specimen comprised PBMCs, sampled at tuberculosis diagnosis. The sequence was collected from an adult with tuberculosis. The CDR3 sequence is CAINTGLAGNNEQFF. CDR3 in DNA: TGTGCCATCAACACGGGACTAGCGGGGAACAATGAGCAGTTCTTC.